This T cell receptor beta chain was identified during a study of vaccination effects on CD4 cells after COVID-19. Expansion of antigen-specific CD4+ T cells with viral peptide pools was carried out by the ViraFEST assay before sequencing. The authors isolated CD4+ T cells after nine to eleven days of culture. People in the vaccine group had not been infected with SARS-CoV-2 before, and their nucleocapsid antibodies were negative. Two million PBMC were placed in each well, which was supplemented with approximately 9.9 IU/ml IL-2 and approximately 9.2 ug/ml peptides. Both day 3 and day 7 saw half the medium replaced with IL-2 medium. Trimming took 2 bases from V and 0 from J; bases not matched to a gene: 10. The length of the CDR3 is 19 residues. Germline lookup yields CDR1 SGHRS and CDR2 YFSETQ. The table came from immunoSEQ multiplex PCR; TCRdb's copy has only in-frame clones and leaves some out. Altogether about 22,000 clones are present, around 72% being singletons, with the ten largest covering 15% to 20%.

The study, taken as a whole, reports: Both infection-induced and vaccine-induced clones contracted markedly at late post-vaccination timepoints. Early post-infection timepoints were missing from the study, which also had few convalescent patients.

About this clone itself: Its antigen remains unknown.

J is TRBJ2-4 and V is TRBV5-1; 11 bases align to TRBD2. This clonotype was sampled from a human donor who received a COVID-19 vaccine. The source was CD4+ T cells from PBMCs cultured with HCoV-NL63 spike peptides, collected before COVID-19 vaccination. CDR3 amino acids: CASSFELAGAALAKNIQYF. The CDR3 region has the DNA TGCGCCAGCAGCTTCGAACTAGCGGGGGCTGCACTAGCCAAAAACATTCAGTACTTC. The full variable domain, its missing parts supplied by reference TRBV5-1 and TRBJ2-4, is KAGVTQTPRYLIKTRGQQVTLSCSPISGHRSVSWYQQTPGQGLQFLFEYFSETQRNKGNFPGRFSGRQFSNSRSEMNVSTLELGDSALYLCASSFELAGAALAKNIQYFGAGTRLSVL.